A selection of T cell receptor beta chains follows, all from one sample in a study of blood T cell repertoires in COVID-19. Sequencing was performed with immunoSEQ multiplex PCR; in TCRdb, only in-frame clones are kept and a portion is missing. The sample includes around 200,000 clones, over 75% seen only once; the top ten take over 2.5%. The sequenced material came from peripheral blood. The source of these receptors is a man aged 55-75 years with acute or convalescent COVID-19. Both conserved end residues are part of each CDR3. D genes are given only for firm matches. Size is stated for part of the rows, as once, few or many counts, or as a class when the clone is expanded.

.,TRBJ2-2,TRBV19,TRBD2,CASSNAGGSPNTGELFF,TGTGCCAGTAGTAATGCGGGGGGCAGTCCGAACACCGGGGAGCTGTTTTTT
.,TRBJ2-2,TRBV28,TRBD2,CASSLGTGLAGNTGELFF,TGTGCCAGCAGTTTAGGGACAGGACTAGCGGGGAACACCGGGGAGCTGTTTTTT
.,TRBJ2-2,TRBV29-1,.,CSVIKLAPGELFF,TGCAGCGTTATTAAACTTGCCCCTGGGGAGCTGTTTTTT
.,TRBJ1-1,TRBV18,.,CASSGGGAEAFF,TGTGCCAGCTCAGGCGGTGGAGCTGAAGCTTTCTTT
.,TRBJ1-6,TRBV5-1,.,CASSLIPGVGSPLHF,TGCGCCAGCAGCTTGATCCCAGGGGTCGGTTCACCCCTCCACTTT
few,TRBJ2-2,TRBV10-3,TRBD2,CAISEEGLADPGELFF,TGTGCCATCAGTGAGGAGGGACTAGCAGATCCCGGGGAGCTGTTTTTT
.,TRBJ2-3,TRBV4-3,.,CASSQDIGAQYF,TGCGCCAGCAGCCAAGATATCGGGGCGCAGTATTTT
.,TRBJ1-4,TRBV5-1,TRBD1,CASSDGTGNEKLFF,TGCGCCAGCAGCGACGGGACAGGGAATGAAAAACTGTTTTTT
once,TRBJ1-3,TRBV9,TRBD1,CASSAGQGVLSGNTIYF,TGTGCCAGCAGCGCGGGACAGGGGGTCCTCTCTGGAAACACCATATATTTT
.,TRBJ2-7,TRBV5-1,TRBD2,CASSPGGVGSEGGAAYEQYF,TGCGCCAGCAGCCCGGGGGGAGTGGGCAGCGAAGGAGGAGCGGCCTACGAGCAGTACTTC
.,TRBJ2-7,TRBV11-2,.,CASSLVPGKPYEQYF,TGTGCCAGCAGCTTAGTACCAGGAAAGCCCTACGAGCAGTACTTC
.,TRBJ1-1,TRBV3-1/TRBV3-2,.,CASSLLGGNTEAFF,TGTGCCAGCAGCCTGTTGGGGGGAAACACTGAAGCTTTCTTT
.,TRBJ1-5,TRBV5-6,TRBD1,CASSFGTGRVQPQHF,TGTGCCAGCAGCTTTGGGACAGGGCGGGTTCAGCCCCAGCATTTT
.,TRBJ1-5,TRBV2,.,CASSGTTNSNQPQHF,TGTGCCAGCAGTGGAACAACAAATAGCAATCAGCCCCAGCATTTT
.,TRBJ2-7,TRBV5-1,.,CASSSEGHEQYF,TGCGCCAGCAGCTCGGAGGGGCACGAGCAGTACTTC
.,TRBJ1-4,TRBV7-9,.,CASSFGAATNEKLFF,TGTGCCAGCAGCTTTGGGGCGGCAACTAATGAAAAACTGTTTTTT
.,TRBJ1-6,TRBV10-3,.,CAITRTREDSPLHF,TGTGCCATCACTCGGACAAGAGAGGATTCACCCCTCCACTTT
.,TRBJ1-2,TRBV20-1,TRBD1,CSARQGQGYTF,TGCAGTGCTCGTCAGGGACAGGGCTACACCTTC
.,TRBJ1-6,TRBV6-2/TRBV6-3,.,CASSYEGWNSPLHF,TGTGCCAGCAGTTACGAGGGTTGGAATTCACCCCTCCACTTT
few,TRBJ2-1,TRBV7-9,TRBD1,CASSTRQGLAYNEQFF,TGTGCCAGCAGCACCCGACAGGGGTTAGCCTACAATGAGCAGTTCTTC
.,TRBJ2-3,TRBV25-1,.,CASSEEKGRYGGADTQYF,TGTGCCAGCAGTGAAGAGAAGGGTCGTTACGGCGGGGCAGATACGCAGTATTTT
.,TRBJ2-1,TRBV18,.,CASSPAGALARYNEQFF,TGTGCCAGCTCACCGGCCGGGGCGCTAGCGCGCTACAATGAGCAGTTCTTC
.,TRBJ2-1,TRBV19,TRBD2,CASSPGLASYNEQFF,TGTGCCAGTAGTCCGGGACTAGCCTCCTACAATGAGCAGTTCTTC
.,TRBJ1-2,TRBV27,TRBD1,CASAKQGAYGYTF,TGTGCCAGCGCCAAACAGGGGGCTTATGGCTACACCTTC
once,TRBJ1-4,TRBV28,.,CASSLTSRRVF,TGTGCCAGCAGTTTAACCAGCCGCAGGGTTTTT
.,TRBJ2-1,TRBV6-6,.,CASSYRPSDEQFF,TGTGCCAGCAGTTACCGGCCTAGCGATGAGCAGTTCTTC
many,TRBJ2-7,TRBV15,.,CATSRDSAVGYEQYF,TGTGCCACCAGCAGAGATTCCGCGGTAGGCTACGAGCAGTACTTC
.,TRBJ2-1,TRBV7-2,TRBD2,CASSGRSGRAYNEQFF,TGTGCCAGCAGCGGACGTAGCGGGAGGGCCTACAATGAGCAGTTCTTC
.,TRBJ2-2,TRBV7-6,TRBD1,CASSLGPGQGATGELFF,TGTGCCAGCAGCTTAGGGCCCGGACAGGGGGCGACCGGGGAGCTGTTTTTT
.,TRBJ1-5,TRBV7-2,.,CASSSRYRAPGQPQHF,TGTGCCAGCAGCTCGAGATACAGGGCCCCAGGACAGCCCCAGCATTTT
.,TRBJ2-1,TRBV27,TRBD1,CASRFRDRGINEQFF,TGTGCCAGCAGATTCCGGGACAGGGGGATCAATGAGCAGTTCTTC
.,TRBJ1-3,TRBV28,.,CASSPGHYSGNTIYF,TGTGCCAGCAGTCCCGGACATTACTCTGGAAACACCATATATTTT
few,TRBJ1-1,TRBV4-1,TRBD1,CASSQVGQALGYTEAFF,TGCGCCAGCAGCCAAGTGGGACAGGCCCTTGGGTACACTGAAGCTTTCTTT
few,TRBJ2-3,TRBV5-6,.,CASSLILGDTDTQYF,TGTGCCAGCAGCTTGATATTGGGCGACACAGATACGCAGTATTTT
few,TRBJ1-1,TRBV29-1,.,CSVDRGSGAEAFF,TGCAGCGTTGATCGAGGGAGTGGCGCTGAAGCTTTCTTT
.,TRBJ1-1,TRBV2,TRBD1,CASRPPRGENTEAFF,TGTGCCAGCAGACCTCCCAGGGGGGAGAACACTGAAGCTTTCTTT